This T cell receptor beta chain was observed in a study of cytomegalovirus exposure and HLA in healthy donors. On the study more broadly: Around 190 million T cells yielded around 100 million unique TCR beta sequences, as an earlier analysis found. Study conclusions and caveats: Previous analysis showed most TCR beta V segments were productive about 87% or about 30% of the time.

This clone was seen a handful of times. The antigen is undetermined. This sample includes further DNA sequences coding for the same CDR3. 13 Jbeta primers and 60 Vbeta primers were used for the PCR. Repertoires were generated with immunoSEQ multiplex PCR, while TCRdb's copy carries only in-frame clones and drops some. The sample lists under 200,000 clones, around 78% occurring once. After removal of 4 bases from V and 3 bases from J, the junction contained 10 bases not matched to a gene. CDR3 size: 16 residues. Germline loops: CDR1 WNHNN, CDR2 SYGVQD (reference sequence). The TCR comes from a man aged 30-40 years in good health and CMV-seronegative. The sequencing input was PBMCs. The chain is built from TRBV10-1 and TRBJ2-3; 7 bases map to TRBD2. The CDR3 nucleotides read TGCGCCAGCAGTGGGCCCGAGGCGGGAGAAACAGATACGCAGTATTTT. Protein: CASSGPEAGETDTQYF.